This T cell receptor (beta chain) originates from a study of identical twins. Study results and limitations: Weaker excess sharing between twins was seen in beta out-of-frame sequences. The study reached conclusions through statistical analysis that was cross-sectional, not following the same donors.

There are 16 residues in the CDR3. In germline, CDR1 is SGHVS, CDR2 FNYEAQ. Trimming cost V 2 bases and J 5 bases, with 17 bases left between them. TCRdb fed the 5' RACE reads into MiXCR, producing one record per CDR3 protein. The table lists approximately 150,000 distinct CDR3 sequences, under 4.5% of them singletons. Donors uniformly comprised healthy Caucasians. There are many counts of this clonotype. No antigen is known for it. The specimen sequenced was memory T cells sorted from blood. V gene TRBV7-6 combines with J gene TRBJ2-3; no reliable D call. The receptor was derived from a man younger than 30 in good health. CDR3 nucleotides: TGTGCCAGCAGCTTAACGTCACTCGATCGGCAAGATACGCAGTATTTT. It encodes CASSLTSLDRQDTQYF.